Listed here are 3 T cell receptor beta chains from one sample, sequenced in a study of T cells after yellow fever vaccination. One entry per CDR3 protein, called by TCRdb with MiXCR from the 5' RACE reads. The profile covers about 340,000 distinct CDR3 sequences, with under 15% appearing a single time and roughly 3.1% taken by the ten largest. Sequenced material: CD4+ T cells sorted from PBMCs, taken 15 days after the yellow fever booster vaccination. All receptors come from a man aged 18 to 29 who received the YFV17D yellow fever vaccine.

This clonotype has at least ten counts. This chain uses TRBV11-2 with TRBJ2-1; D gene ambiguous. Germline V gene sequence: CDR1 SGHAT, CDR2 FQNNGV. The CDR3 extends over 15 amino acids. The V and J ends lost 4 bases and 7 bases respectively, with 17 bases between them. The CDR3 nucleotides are TGTGCCAGCAGCTCGGCGACACCTCCGCAGAATGAGCAGTTCTTC. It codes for CASSSATPPQNEQFF.

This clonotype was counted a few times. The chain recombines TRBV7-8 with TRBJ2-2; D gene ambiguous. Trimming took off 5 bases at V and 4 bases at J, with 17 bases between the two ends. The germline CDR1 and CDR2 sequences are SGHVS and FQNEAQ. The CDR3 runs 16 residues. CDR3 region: CASSKPTRTATGELFF. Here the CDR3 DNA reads TGTGCCAGCAGCAAACCCACCCGGACGGCCACCGGGGAGCTGTTTTTT.

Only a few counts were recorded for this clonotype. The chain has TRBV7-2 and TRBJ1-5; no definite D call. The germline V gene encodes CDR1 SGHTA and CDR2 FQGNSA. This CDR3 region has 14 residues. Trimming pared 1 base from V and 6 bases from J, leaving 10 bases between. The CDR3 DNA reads TGTGCCAGCAGCTTAGGGCCCCCGGGTCAGCCCCAGCATTTT. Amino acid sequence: CASSLGPPGQPQHF.